This T cell receptor beta chain was profiled in a study of Ad26.COV2.S vaccination and SARS-CoV-2 variants. General study findings and limits: Comparability of non-spike TCR breadth was observed across vaccine and placebo recipients.

Germline CDR1 reads LGHNT; CDR2 reads FRNRAP. V lost 5 bases to trimming and J lost 6 bases; unmatched junction nucleotides: 3. The CDR3 loop spans 15 amino acids. The treatment denotes: 15 to 20 received Ad26.COV2.S at low or high dose, single or two shots; roughly five received placebo; per-sample allocation not given. Sampling took place 63 days after the first vaccine or placebo injection. The study used a vaccine consisting of an Ad26 vector that expressed Wuhan-strain SARS-CoV-2 spike. On this clone itself: Its antigen is undetermined.

This table comes from immunoSEQ multiplex PCR, and its TCRdb copy is limited to in-frame clones, with some not included. The table shows around 270,000 clones, with 87% occurring only once. Sequenced material: peripheral blood, taken in a trial of Ad26.COV2.S vaccine versus placebo. This TCR was recovered from a person between 18 and 60 years old who received the Ad26.COV2.S COVID-19 vaccine or a placebo. V is TRBV12-5 and J is TRBJ2-1; TRBD2 agrees at 14 bases. The CDR3 sequence is CASGRGTSGSNEQFF. CDR3 in DNA: TGTGCTAGTGGTCGTGGGACTAGCGGGAGCAATGAGCAGTTCTTC.